This T cell receptor beta chain was sequenced for a study of beta chain features in type 1 diabetes. Broader study findings: Because the template was cDNA, high-expressing cells might be over-represented.

The junction had 4 bases not matched to a gene; V was cut back by 6 bases and J by 7 bases. The CDR3 is 13 residues long. Looked up from germline, CDR1 is SGHRS and CDR2 is YFSETQ. Of the isolated RNA, all was reverse transcribed, and so the sequenced material was expressed TCRB transcripts. TCRdb's table, derived via immunoSEQ multiplex PCR, lists solely in-frame clones and lacks some. The table includes 350,000 or so clones, about 18% detected once. About this clone: What it binds is unknown.

Specimen: naive CD4+ T cells from blood. This sequence was found in a woman under 30 in good health. V is TRBV5-1 and J is TRBJ2-1, with 10 nucleotides matching TRBD2. CDR3 protein: CASKASGRNEQFF. In nucleotides, the CDR3 is TGCGCCAGCAAAGCTAGCGGGAGAAATGAGCAGTTCTTC.